The 5 T cell receptor beta chains below were found in one sample sequenced in a study of blood T cells in healthy people across ages (dated by TCRdb to 2013 to 2016). Receptor libraries were prepared by 5' RACE. The sequencing machine was an Illumina HiSeq 2500. A second PCR of 7 to 11 cycles was performed with a sample-barcoded 5' primer and a J-beta primer mix. TCRdb reworked the public reads: Q25 trimming with fastp, MiXCR clone assembly, productive beta chains retained. For every CDR3 protein sequence, its rows merge into one entry that carries the most common genes and DNA. In this sample the table shows about 1,000,000 distinct CDR3 sequences, around 43% of which occur a single time. In total, the top ten clones hold approximately 17% of the sample. Material for sequencing was blood. These receptors originate from a woman aged 60-75 years in good health.

CDR3 region: CASSLPWRLAGEAQYF. The CDR3 DNA sequence: TGCGCCAGCAGCCTCCCTTGGCGACTAGCGGGAGAAGCGCAGTATTTT. J is TRBJ2-3 and V is TRBV4-1; 12 positions match TRBD2. Germline loops: CDR1 MGHRA, CDR2 YSYEKL. V dropped 4 bases and J dropped 10; count of bases not matched to a gene: 12. The CDR3 is made up of 16 amino acids.

This clonotype appeared a few times. V is TRBV20-1 and J is TRBJ2-7, with D unresolved. The CDR3 is made up of 14 amino acids. Trimming took 6 bases from V and 0 from J, leaving 15 bases between them. CDR1 is DFQATT and CDR2 is SNEGSKA in the germline V gene (reference sequence). CDR3 amino acids: CSAETTASSYEQYF. Written as DNA, the CDR3 is TGCAGTGCCGAGACGACGGCGAGCTCCTACGAGCAGTACTTC.

The J gene is TRBJ1-4, the V gene TRBV4-1; 7 bases line up with TRBD1. Trimming took 4 bases from V and 12 from J; bases not matched to a gene: 5. The CDR3 is 12 residues long. Germline V gene data show CDR1 as MGHRA and CDR2 as YSYEKL. The CDR3 nucleotides are TGCGCCAGCAGCCCGGGGACAGAAGAACTGTTTTTT. Protein sequence: CASSPGTEELFF.

CDR3 sequence (DNA): TGTGCCAGCACAATCCCGGGAAGCGGGGGCGAGCAGTACTTC. It yields the protein CASTIPGSGGEQYF. The chain joins TRBV18 to TRBJ2-7; the match to TRBD2 covers 8 bases. J lost 6 bases, V lost 8 bases, and 12 bases had no gene match. Per the germline V gene, CDR1 is KGHSH and CDR2 is LQKENI. The CDR3 totals 14 residues. The variable domain in full, with the rest retrieved from reference TRBV18 and TRBJ2-7, is NAGVMQNPRHLVRRRGQEARLRCSPMKGHSHVYWYRQLPEEGLKFMVYLQKENIIDESGMPKERFSAEFPKEGPSILRIQQVVRGDSAAYFCASTIPGSGGEQYFGPGTRLTVT.

CDR3 nucleotides: TGTGCCAGCAGCCCCCTAGCGGGAGGCACCTTCGGAGAGCAGTTCTTC. Translated: CASSPLAGGTFGEQFF. The chain recombines TRBV7-6 with TRBJ2-1; 11 bases align to TRBD2. The CDR3 sequence is 16 residues long. Losses at the gene ends were 5 bases for V and 10 bases for J; bases not matched to a gene: 13. Germline V gene lookup returns CDR1 SGHVS and CDR2 FNYEAQ.